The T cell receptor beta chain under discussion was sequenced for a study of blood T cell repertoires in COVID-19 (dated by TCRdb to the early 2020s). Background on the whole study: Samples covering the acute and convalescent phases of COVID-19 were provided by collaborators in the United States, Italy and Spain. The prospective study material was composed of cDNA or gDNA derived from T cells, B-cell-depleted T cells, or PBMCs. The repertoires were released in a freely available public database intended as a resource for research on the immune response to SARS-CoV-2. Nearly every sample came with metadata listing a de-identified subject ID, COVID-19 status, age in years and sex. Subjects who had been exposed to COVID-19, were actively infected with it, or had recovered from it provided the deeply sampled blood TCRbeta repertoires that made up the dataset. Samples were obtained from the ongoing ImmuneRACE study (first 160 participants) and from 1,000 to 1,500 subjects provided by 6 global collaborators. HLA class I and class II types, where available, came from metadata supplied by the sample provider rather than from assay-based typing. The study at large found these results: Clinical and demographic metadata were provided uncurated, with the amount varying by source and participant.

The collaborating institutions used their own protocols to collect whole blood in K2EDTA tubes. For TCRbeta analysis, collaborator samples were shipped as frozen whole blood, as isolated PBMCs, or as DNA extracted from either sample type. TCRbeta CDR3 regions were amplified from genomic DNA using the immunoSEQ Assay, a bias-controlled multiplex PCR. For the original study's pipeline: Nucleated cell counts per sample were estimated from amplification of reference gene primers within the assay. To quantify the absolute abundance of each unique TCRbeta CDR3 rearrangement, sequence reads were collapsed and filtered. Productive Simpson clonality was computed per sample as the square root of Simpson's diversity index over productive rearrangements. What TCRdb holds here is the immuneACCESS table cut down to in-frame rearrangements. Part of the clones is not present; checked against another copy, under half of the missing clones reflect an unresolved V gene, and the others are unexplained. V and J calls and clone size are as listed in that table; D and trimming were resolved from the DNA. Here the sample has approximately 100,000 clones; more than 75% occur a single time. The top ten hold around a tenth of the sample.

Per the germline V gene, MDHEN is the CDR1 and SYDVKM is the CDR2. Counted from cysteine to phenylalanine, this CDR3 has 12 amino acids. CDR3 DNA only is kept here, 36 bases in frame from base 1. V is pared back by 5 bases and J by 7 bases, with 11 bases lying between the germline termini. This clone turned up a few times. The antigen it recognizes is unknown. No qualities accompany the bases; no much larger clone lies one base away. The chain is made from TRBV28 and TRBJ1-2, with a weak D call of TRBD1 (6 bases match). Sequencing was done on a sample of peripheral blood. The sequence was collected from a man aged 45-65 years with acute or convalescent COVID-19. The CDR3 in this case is CASSLQGFGYTF. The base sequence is TGTGCCAGCAGTCTACAGGGTTTTGGCTACACCTTC.